The 11 T cell receptor beta chains presented below share a single source sample, sequenced in a study of identical twins. TCRdb independently ran MiXCR on the 5' RACE reads; one entry per CDR3 protein. The sample shows around 1.7 million distinct CDR3 sequences, less than 35% of them seen only once. The sample taken for sequencing was cord blood. The receptor source for this set is a newborn girl in good health.

The chain has TRBV12-3 or TRBV12-4 and TRBJ1-1; D call uncertain. With 6 bases removed from V and 4 bases from J, the gap between germline ends came to 15 bases. This CDR3 contains 14 residues. The DNA for the CDR3 is TGTGCCAGCAGCTCCACAGACCACTTCACTGAAGCTTTCTTT. This translates into CASSSTDHFTEAFF.

This clonotype was found a few times. The chain recombines TRBV7-2 with TRBJ1-5; no definite D call. The CDR3 sequence is 14 residues long. V was pared by 5 bases and J by 0 bases, with 8 bases between. Germline V lookup: CDR1 SGHTA, CDR2 FQGNSA. The chain's CDR3 is CASSRRHSNQPQHF. CDR3 nucleotide sequence: TGTGCCAGCAGCCGCAGACATAGCAATCAGCCCCAGCATTTT.

This clonotype was detected a few times. The chain joins TRBV20-1 to TRBJ2-7, with 12 bases matching TRBD2. This CDR3 is built from 15 residues. J lost 0 bases, V lost 4 bases, and 4 bases had no gene match. CDR1 is DFQATT and CDR2 is SNEGSKA in the germline V gene (reference sequence). Here the CDR3 DNA reads TGCAGTGCTACACCGGGACTAGCGGGCTCCTACGAGCAGTACTTC. Its translation is CSATPGLAGSYEQYF.

The chain carries TRBV5-1 and TRBJ2-3; unclear D gene. The V gene lost 0 bases and the J gene lost 2 bases, with 7 bases spanning the gap. This CDR3 comprises 14 residues. The germline CDR1 and CDR2 sequences are SGHRS and YFSETQ. The CDR3 spells CASSLDYYTDTQYF. The DNA of the CDR3 is TGCGCCAGCAGCTTGGACTATTACACAGATACGCAGTATTTT.

This clonotype was seen a few times. The V and J genes are TRBV27 and TRBJ1-2; a possible D gene is TRBD1 (5 bases). This CDR3 is built from 13 residues. Germline V lookup: CDR1 MNHEY, CDR2 SMNVEV (reference sequence). V was shortened by 5 bases and J by 7 bases, with 14 bases between the two germline ends. In DNA form, the CDR3 reads TGTGCCAGCAGTCACCATCGAACAGGTGGCTACACCTTC. Its translation is CASSHHRTGGYTF.

This clonotype was recorded a few times. CDR3 in DNA: TGTGCCAGCAGTTACGTCCGAAACAATGAGCAGTTCTTC. The encoded protein is CASSYVRNNEQFF. The chain joins TRBV6-5 to TRBJ2-1; unclear D gene. V was cut by 2 bases and J by 5 bases, with 7 bases left in between. Per the germline V gene, CDR1 is MNHEY and CDR2 is SVGAGI. The CDR3 totals 13 residues.

The V call is TRBV27, the J call TRBJ1-2; weak D call: TRBD1 (5 bases). Per germline, CDR1 MNHEY and CDR2 SMNVEV (reference sequence). V was shortened by 5 bases and J by 4 bases, with 23 bases between the two germline ends. The CDR3 length is 17 residues. CDR3 sequence: CASSAQGQIPSGYGYTF. CDR3 DNA: TGTGCCAGCAGTGCCCAAGGACAAATCCCTTCAGGCTATGGCTACACCTTC.

This clonotype was detected a few times. The chain employs TRBV7-9 and TRBJ1-6; TRBD1 aligns across 7 bases. The CDR3 is 17 residues long. The germline V gene encodes CDR1 SEHNR and CDR2 FQNEAQ (reference sequence). Germline trimming cut 6 bases from V and 0 bases from J; bases unmatched to any gene: 8. The CDR3 spells CASSSKQGSSYNSPLHF. CDR3 sequence (DNA): TGTGCCAGCAGTTCAAAACAGGGGAGCTCCTATAATTCACCCCTCCACTTT.

This clonotype was detected a few times. This sequence joins TRBV5-1 and TRBJ2-1, with D unclear. Trimming removed 0 bases from V and 1 base from J, with 11 bases in between. Germline V gives CDR1 SGHRS, CDR2 YFSETQ. There are 16 residues in the CDR3. For the CDR3, the DNA is TGCGCCAGCAGCTTGGAACCTCGGGCGTCCTACAATGAGCAGTTCTTC. It is translated as CASSLEPRASYNEQFF.

This clonotype was seen only a few times. The chain employs TRBV7-2 and TRBJ2-7; 11 bases fit TRBD2. Trimming at V came to 4 bases and at J to 2 bases, leaving 4 bases not matched to a gene. The CDR3 has 15 residues. The germline CDR1 and CDR2 sequences are SGHTA and FQGNSA. This chain's CDR3 is CASSWTSGLTYEQYF. In nucleotides, the CDR3 is TGTGCCAGCAGCTGGACTAGCGGGCTAACCTACGAGCAGTACTTC.

There are a few counts of this clonotype. V usage is TRBV29-1 and J usage is TRBJ1-2, with D hard to call. The V gene lost 4 bases and the J gene lost 0 bases, with 6 bases spanning the gap. Per the germline V gene, CDR1 is SQVTM and CDR2 is ANQGSEA. CDR3 length: 12 residues. In DNA, the CDR3 is TGCAGCGTTGTGGAGGCTAACTATGGCTACACCTTC. Its translation is CSVVEANYGYTF.